This T cell receptor beta chain was recovered during a study of cytomegalovirus exposure and HLA in healthy donors. CDR3 length: 15 residues. CDR1 and CDR2 (germline): MNHEY, SMNVEV (reference sequence). V was shortened by 0 bases and J by 7 bases, with 15 bases between the two germline ends. The protocol was immunoSEQ multiplex PCR, while the TCRdb copy is restricted to in-frame clones and leaves out a portion. Of 200,000 to 300,000 clones listed, more than 85% were seen once; the top ten hold more than 10%. This clone was counted once. This TCR came from a man aged 18 to 35 in good health and CMV-seropositive. What was sequenced was PBMCs. The chain has TRBV27 and TRBJ1-2; D is perhaps TRBD1 (6 bases). CDR3 loop: CASSLSRSGVGGYTF. The CDR3, as DNA: TGTGCCAGCAGTTTATCGCGTTCAGGGGTGGGTGGCTACACCTTC.